This T cell receptor (beta chain) was found in a study of T cell repertoires in cytomegalovirus infection. The CDR3 runs to 16 residues. With 4 bases clipped from V and 5 bases from J, the junction kept 10 bases outside the gene matches. CDR1 SGDLS and CDR2 YYNGEE come from the germline V gene. Using its own MiXCR run on the reads, TCRdb lists one record per CDR3 protein. The table records around 120,000 distinct CDR3 sequences, more than 7% of them present only once. This clonotype originated in a human donor in good health (CMV status not recorded). Some clones in this sample may be carry-over from other donors' samples. The rearrangement joins TRBV9 to TRBJ1-4; 8 positions agree with TRBD1. The sample consisted of PBMCs. In DNA, the CDR3 is TGTGCCAGCAGCTATAGGATGGGACAGGCAAATGAAAAACTGTTTTTT. This encodes CASSYRMGQANEKLFF. Full variable domain (rest looked up from reference TRBV9 and TRBJ1-4): DSGVTQTPKHLITATGQRVTLRCSPRSGDLSVYWYQQSLDQGLQFLIQYYNGEERAKGNILERFSAQQFPDLHSELNLSSLELGDSALYFCASSYRMGQANEKLFFGSGTQLSVL.